These 19 T cell receptor beta chains share one sample of origin, sequenced in a study of control samples from healthy donors and cancer patients. Clones were sequenced by immunoSEQ multiplex PCR, and TCRdb holds only the in-frame ones, with some missing. Of more than 75,000 clones in the sample, about 87% were seen once. Sequencing used PBMCs. These receptors were collected from a woman aged 55-70 years with head and neck cancer.

The V call is TRBV30, the J call TRBJ1-1; no firm D call. This CDR3 has 10 residues. Germline values: CDR1 GTSNPN, CDR2 SVGIG (reference sequence). V was clipped by 7 bases and J by 4 bases, with 7 bases between them. CDR3 protein: CASHRTEAFF. For the CDR3, the DNA is TGTGCCTCCCATCGCACTGAAGCTTTCTTT.

In its sample, this clone was seen once. The V gene is TRBV4-1, the J gene TRBJ1-2, with D unclear. Germline lookup yields CDR1 MGHRA and CDR2 YSYEKL. V gave up 5 bases and J gave up 2 bases, with 12 bases separating them. The CDR3 runs to 14 residues. As DNA, the CDR3 is TGCGCCAGCAGCTCACAAAAAGCAAACTATGGCTACACCTTC. It yields the protein CASSSQKANYGYTF.

To note about this clone: Relative to the germline gene, one junction end is altered; a read error may explain this. CDR3 coding DNA: TGTGTCACCAGCGGCCCCTCCGGGTCGGATGGCTACACCTTC. This translates into CVTSGPSGSDGYTF. The chain recombines TRBV15 with TRBJ1-2; D ambiguous. Looked up from germline, CDR1 is LNHNV and CDR2 is YYDKDF (reference sequence). The CDR3 runs to 14 residues.

The CDR3: CASRGTGSNNEKLFF. Here the CDR3 DNA reads TGTGCCAGCAGAGGGACAGGGTCTAATAATGAAAAACTGTTTTTT. This chain joins TRBV2 and TRBJ1-4, with 9 positions matching TRBD1. In germline, CDR1 is SNHLY, CDR2 FYNNEI. V lost 6 bases, J lost 4 bases, and 6 bases stayed unmatched. The CDR3 runs 15 residues.

This chain uses TRBV7-3 with TRBJ2-5, with 7 positions matching TRBD1. CDR3 length equals 14 residues. Trimming removed 5 bases from V and 0 bases from J; junction bases left unmatched: 3. CDR1 is SGHTA and CDR2 is FQGTGA in the germline V gene. In DNA form, the CDR3 reads TGTGCCAGCAGCCAGGGGACAGACCAAGAGACCCAGTACTTC. Protein product: CASSQGTDQETQYF.

The V call is TRBV28, the J call TRBJ2-2; 8 positions agree with TRBD1. CDR3 length equals 14 residues. CDR1 and CDR2 (germline): MDHEN, SYDVKM. Germline trimming cut 10 bases from V and 0 bases from J; bases unmatched to any gene: 4. The CDR3 DNA is TGTGCCACCCGGACAGGGTCGAACACCGGGGAGCTGTTTTTT. Translated: CATRTGSNTGELFF.

The chain couples TRBV27 to TRBJ2-1; no clear D. The CDR3 covers 17 residues. Between the trimmed V and J ends, which lost 5 bases and 3 bases, there was a span of 20 bases. Per germline, CDR1 MNHEY and CDR2 SMNVEV (reference sequence). The CDR3 DNA sequence: TGTGCCAGCAGTAATAAAAAGCAGACTGAGGACTACAATGAGCAGTTCTTC. It is translated as CASSNKKQTEDYNEQFF.

The rearrangement uses TRBV6-2 or TRBV6-3 and TRBJ2-1; TRBD2 matches at 8 bases. The J segment lost 0 bases and the V segment lost 5 bases, leaving 0 bases of the junction unmatched. This CDR3 spans 14 amino acids. Germline assignment: CDR1 MNHEY and CDR2 SVGEGT. The CDR3 reads CASSGTSSYNEQFF. In DNA form, the CDR3 reads TGTGCCAGCAGTGGGACTAGCTCCTACAATGAGCAGTTCTTC.

The rearrangement links TRBV6-1 to TRBJ2-7; D might be TRBD1 (6 bases). Trimming took 3 bases from V and 3 from J, leaving 9 bases between them. Germline V gene data show CDR1 as MNHNS and CDR2 as SASEGT. The CDR3 runs 13 residues. CDR3 protein: CASSDLTGYEQYF. The CDR3 DNA sequence: TGTGCCAGCAGTGACCTGACAGGCTACGAGCAGTACTTC.

In this sample, this clone turned up once. The J gene is TRBJ2-7, the V gene TRBV11-2; D is perhaps TRBD1 (6 bases). The length of the CDR3 is 14 residues. V lost 4 bases to trimming and J lost 1 base, with 11 bases between them. The germline V gene has CDR1 SGHAT and CDR2 FQNNGV. CDR3 coding DNA: TGTGCCAGCAGCTCGTTACAGGGATCCTACGAGCAGTACTTC. Translating it yields CASSSLQGSYEQYF.

The chain joins TRBV19 to TRBJ1-6; 9 nucleotides match TRBD1. This CDR3 is 17 amino acids long. V was clipped by 7 bases and J by 10 bases; unmatched bases: 17. Germline CDR1 and CDR2: LNHDA and SQIVND (reference sequence). The CDR3 DNA is TGTGCCAGTACCGATATAACCCTCGACAGGGGGGGGTCACCCCTCCACTTT. It codes for CASTDITLDRGGSPLHF. Based on the CDR3 plus reference TRBV19 and TRBJ1-6, the full variable domain is DGGITQSPKYLFRKEGQNVTLSCEQNLNHDAMYWYRQDPGQGLRLIYYSQIVNDFQKGDIAEGYSVSREKKESFPLTVTSAQKNPTAFYLCASTDITLDRGGSPLHFGNGTRLTVT.

This sequence joins TRBV2 and TRBJ2-4; D possibly corresponds to TRBD1 (6 bases). CDR1 is SNHLY, CDR2 FYNNEI, per germline. The CDR3 runs to 14 residues. With 7 bases removed from V and 0 bases from J, the gap between germline ends came to 10 bases. The CDR3 region has the DNA TGTGCCAGCACTAAGGACAGAGCCAAAAACATTCAGTACTTC. This sequence encodes CASTKDRAKNIQYF.

The chain links TRBV27 to TRBJ2-5; no reliable D call. The CDR3 runs to 13 residues. V lost 2 bases and J 6 bases, leaving 10 bases between the germline ends. Germline CDR1 reads MNHEY; CDR2 reads SMNVEV (reference sequence). CDR3 DNA: TGTGCCAGCAGTTTAGGGGTGTATCAGACCCAGTACTTC. This gives the protein CASSLGVYQTQYF.

V is TRBV10-3 and J is TRBJ1-2, with 8 bases identical to TRBD1. V shed 6 bases and J 3 bases; nucleotides not matched to a gene: 24. CDR1 is ENHRY and CDR2 is SYGVKD in the germline V gene. The CDR3 is 20 residues long. CDR3 in DNA: TGTGCCATCAGGTCGGAAAGTGAGGTTATAGGGACAGGAGCCCACTATGGCTACACCTTC. Amino acids: CAIRSESEVIGTGAHYGYTF.

The rearrangement links TRBV2 to TRBJ1-1; no clear D. The CDR3 has 13 amino acids. In germline, CDR1 is SNHLY, CDR2 FYNNEI. V was cut by 8 bases and J by 0 bases, with 10 bases left in between. The CDR3 sequence is CASQSQLNTEAFF. CDR3 DNA sequence: TGTGCCAGCCAATCACAGTTGAACACTGAAGCTTTCTTT.

The chain is built from TRBV7-8 and TRBJ1-2; D unclear. This CDR3 is 14 amino acids long. Germline CDR1 reads SGHVS; CDR2 reads FQNEAQ. The V gene lost 1 base and the J gene lost 2 bases, with 8 bases spanning the gap. The CDR3 sequence is CASSLDRENYGYTF. The CDR3 DNA sequence: TGTGCCAGCAGCTTAGATAGGGAGAACTATGGCTACACCTTC. Using reference TRBV7-8 and TRBJ1-2 for the parts outside the CDR3, the full variable domain is GAGVSQSPRYKVAKRGQDVALRCDPISGHVSLFWYQQALGQGPEFLTYFQNEAQLDKSGLPSDRFFAERPEGSVSTLKIQRTQQEDSAVYLCASSLDRENYGYTFGSGTRLTVV.

The chain joins TRBV7-2 to TRBJ1-5, with D uncertain. The CDR3 runs to 13 residues. In germline, CDR1 is SGHTA, CDR2 FQGNSA. V was trimmed by 5 bases and J by 6 bases, leaving 11 bases between them. CDR3 amino acids: CASSLRAGQPQHF. CDR3 bases: TGTGCCAGCAGCCTCCGGGCAGGTCAGCCCCAGCATTTT.

The V and J genes are TRBV2 and TRBJ2-5, with D perhaps TRBD1 or TRBD2 (5 bases each). Germline V CDR1 and CDR2: SNHLY, FYNNEI. Trimming left V 6 bases short and J 3 bases short, with 11 bases between. The CDR3 spans 13 residues. The CDR3 DNA reads as TGTGCCAGCAGCGCCGGGGCAGAAGAGACCCAGTACTTC. Translation gives CASSAGAEETQYF.

This chain uses TRBV7-9 with TRBJ2-3; 8 positions agree with TRBD2. This CDR3 spans 16 amino acids. Germline CDR1 and CDR2: SEHNR and FQNEAQ (reference sequence). The ends lost 5 bases at V and 4 bases at J; junction bases unmatched: 11. The CDR3 nucleotides are TGTGCCAGCAGCCGATTAAGCGGGAGAGGGGCAGATACGCAGTATTTT. Translated, it gives CASSRLSGRGADTQYF.